One and the same sample provided the 22 T cell receptor beta chains below, sequenced in a study of T cells in localized non-small cell lung cancer. Using immunoSEQ multiplex PCR, the repertoire was profiled, and TCRdb retains in-frame clones only, with some absent. The data show around 15,000 clones, around 90% seen once. Sample: peripheral blood mononuclear cells, taken before any cancer treatment. Receptors originate from a woman aged 35 to 69 with stage III lung adenocarcinoma.

This chain connects TRBV6-5 to TRBJ1-2; no clear D gene. CDR3 length: 13 residues. Germline CDR1 reads MNHEY; CDR2 reads SVGAGI. The ends were cut back, 5 bases at V and 5 bases at J, with 12 bases in the middle. CDR3 in DNA: TGTGCCAGCAGTAAGGATCCTCTTTATGGCTACACCTTC. Translating gives CASSKDPLYGYTF.

The chain combines TRBV4-1 with TRBJ2-7, with 7 bases that match TRBD2. The ends lost 0 bases at V and 2 bases at J; junction bases unmatched: 7. CDR1 and CDR2 (germline): MGHRA, YSYEKL. The CDR3 consists of 16 residues. CDR3 in amino acids: CASSQDLADRTYEQYF. CDR3 nucleotide sequence: TGCGCCAGCAGCCAAGATCTAGCGGACCGTACCTACGAGCAGTACTTC.

The gene calls are TRBV4-1 and TRBJ2-7; D perhaps matches TRBD1 (5 bases). CDR1 is MGHRA and CDR2 is YSYEKL in the germline V gene. The CDR3 consists of 14 residues. Trimming removed 4 bases at V and 0 bases at J, with 10 bases between. CDR3 amino acids: CASSLDRYSYEQYF. In DNA, the CDR3 is TGCGCCAGCAGCCTTGACAGATACTCCTACGAGCAGTACTTC.

The gene calls are TRBV18 and TRBJ2-7; D call uncertain. The CDR3 covers 12 residues. Trimming removed 8 bases from V and 3 bases from J, with 11 bases in between. CDR1 is KGHSH and CDR2 is LQKENI in the germline V gene. CDR3 coding DNA: TGTGCCAGCACCTCCGGCAGCTACGAGCAGTACTTC. Translating gives CASTSGSYEQYF.

The chain is built from TRBV10-1 and TRBJ2-2; TRBD1 matches at 8 bases. Germline values: CDR1 WNHNN, CDR2 SYGVQD (reference sequence). V shed 3 bases, J shed 5 bases, and the junction held 17 bases outside the gene matches. The length of the CDR3 is 19 residues. CDR3 nucleotides: TGCGCCAGCAGTGAACTCCCACCGCTGGACAGGGCGGGGACCGGGGAGCTGTTTTTT. It specifies CASSELPPLDRAGTGELFF.

The J gene is TRBJ2-3, the V gene TRBV29-1; no clear D gene. The CDR3 contains 12 residues. Germline CDR1 SQVTM, CDR2 ANQGSEA. V was shortened by 4 bases and J by 2 bases, with 7 bases between the two germline ends. The CDR3 nucleotides are TGCAGCGTTGTTAGGGCCACAGATACGCAGTATTTT. It codes for CSVVRATDTQYF.

The chain is built from TRBV7-9 and TRBJ2-3; no definite D call. The CDR3 has 14 residues. Germline V CDR1 and CDR2: SEHNR, FQNEAQ (reference sequence). V lost 5 bases to trimming and J lost 2 bases, with 11 bases between them. CDR3 sequence reads: CASSMPGVTDTQYF. The CDR3 nucleotides read TGTGCCAGCAGCATGCCAGGAGTCACAGATACGCAGTATTTT.

The rearrangement uses TRBV30 and TRBJ2-2; tentatively, D is TRBD1 or TRBD2 (5 bases each). In germline, CDR1 is GTSNPN, CDR2 SVGIG (reference sequence). Deletions cut 2 bases from V and 9 bases from J, with 19 bases between. CDR3 length: 15 residues. The CDR3 nucleotides read TGTGCCTGGAGTTCCGGGGCCCTGGGCGCCAGGGAGCTGTTTTTT. Residues: CAWSSGALGARELFF.

The rearrangement uses TRBV6-1 and TRBJ2-3; the match to TRBD2 covers 12 bases. Germline lookup yields CDR1 MNHNS and CDR2 SASEGT. V lost 3 bases and J lost 3; bases outside the gene matches: 1. The CDR3 consists of 15 residues. CDR3 nucleotide sequence: TGTGCCAGCAGTGAGACTAGCGGGGGTACAGATACGCAGTATTTT. This codes for CASSETSGGTDTQYF.

V gene TRBV4-2 combines with J gene TRBJ2-2; D unclear. The CDR3 has 14 residues. From germline, CDR1 is LGHNA and CDR2 YNFKEQ. V lost 8 bases and J lost 0, with 10 bases in between. CDR3 bases: TGTGCCAGCCGCCGCGCCACGAACACCGGGGAGCTGTTTTTT. Translating gives CASRRATNTGELFF.

The rearrangement joins TRBV7-9 to TRBJ2-7, with D hard to call. The CDR3 consists of 14 residues. Germline V CDR1 and CDR2: SEHNR, FQNEAQ (reference sequence). V gave up 0 bases and J gave up 7 bases, with 13 bases separating them. The CDR3 region is CASSLASSRSEQYF. DNA of the CDR3: TGTGCCAGCAGCTTAGCGTCGTCGAGGTCTGAGCAGTACTTC.

The V and J genes are TRBV5-1 and TRBJ2-1; TRBD2 aligns across 12 bases. The J segment lost 4 bases and the V segment lost 7 bases, leaving 6 bases of the junction unmatched. CDR1 SGHRS and CDR2 YFSETQ come from the germline V gene. The CDR3 sequence is 15 residues long. This CDR3 is CASYPGLAGYNEQFF. The CDR3 bases are TGCGCCAGCTATCCAGGACTAGCGGGATACAATGAGCAGTTCTTC.

This clone was picked up one time. CDR3 sequence reads: CASSPTGQGNQPQHF. The DNA of the CDR3 is TGTGCCAGCTCACCTACAGGCCAGGGGAATCAGCCCCAGCATTTT. The chain couples TRBV18 to TRBJ1-5; TRBD1 is a possible D gene (6 bases). The CDR3 consists of 15 residues. The V and J ends lost 3 bases and 4 bases respectively, with 13 bases between them. Germline-derived CDR1 and CDR2 are KGHSH and LQKENI.

CDR3 loop: CASSLGRERYEQYF. CDR3 nucleotide sequence: TGTGCCAGCAGCTTGGGGCGGGAGCGGTACGAGCAGTACTTC. The V call is TRBV11-3, the J call TRBJ2-7, with 7 bases aligning to TRBD2. Per germline, CDR1 SGHNT and CDR2 YENEEA. The V segment lost 3 bases and the J segment 4 bases; nucleotides outside the gene matches: 6. The CDR3 runs to 14 residues.

The rearrangement links TRBV7-2 to TRBJ2-3; no definite D call. CDR1 and CDR2 (germline): SGHTA, FQGNSA. The CDR3 contains 14 residues. Trimming stripped 1 base from V and 0 bases from J, with 5 bases between. CDR3 sequence (DNA): TGTGCCAGCAGCTTAGGCCCTAGCACAGATACGCAGTATTTT. It is translated as CASSLGPSTDTQYF. Full variable domain (missing parts from reference TRBV7-2 and TRBJ2-3): GAGVSQSPSNKVTEKGKDVELRCDPISGHTALYWYRQSLGQGLEFLIYFQGNSAPDKSGLPSDRFSAERTGGSVSTLTIQRTQQEDSAVYLCASSLGPSTDTQYFGPGTRLTVL.

The chain joins TRBV10-2 to TRBJ2-6; possible D gene TRBD1, 5 bases. The CDR3 extends over 16 amino acids. Trimming cost V 3 bases and J 2 bases, with 11 bases left between them. CDR1 and CDR2 (germline): WSHSY, SAAADI. CDR3 sequence reads: CASSDIVRAGANVLTF. CDR3 nucleotides: TGCGCCAGCAGTGACATTGTCAGGGCTGGGGCCAACGTCCTGACTTTC.

This clone has a single count. The gene calls are TRBV18 and TRBJ1-6; 7 bases are a match to TRBD1. The CDR3 has 15 amino acids. V shed 8 bases and J 4 bases; nucleotides not matched to a gene: 8. Germline CDR1 reads KGHSH; CDR2 reads LQKENI. The CDR3 bases are TGTGCCAGCGCGGCAGGGGGTTTTTATAATTCACCCCTCCACTTT. Its translation: CASAAGGFYNSPLHF.

In its sample, this clone was seen a few times. This rearrangement joins TRBV28 to TRBJ2-3, with D possibly matching TRBD2 (7 bases). Trimming shortened V by 2 bases and J by 3 bases, and 12 bases separated the two germline ends. CDR1 and CDR2 from the germline V gene are MDHEN and SYDVKM. This CDR3 contains 15 residues. CDR3 DNA: TGTGCCAGCAGTTTAGGGGGGGGCCAGACAGATACGCAGTATTTT. This gives the protein CASSLGGGQTDTQYF.

In DNA, the CDR3 is TGTGCCAGCAGAGGGACGATCTATGGCTACACCTTC. Protein: CASRGTIYGYTF. The chain combines TRBV2 with TRBJ1-2, with D maybe TRBD1 (5 bases). V lost 6 bases to trimming and J lost 4 bases, with 9 bases between them. The CDR3 consists of 12 residues. Germline V gene lookup returns CDR1 SNHLY and CDR2 FYNNEI.

The gene calls are TRBV14 and TRBJ2-5; 10 bases are a match to TRBD2. Trimming removed 4 bases from V and 5 bases from J; junction bases left unmatched: 10. The length of the CDR3 is 16 residues. Germline V gene data show CDR1 as SGHDN and CDR2 as FVKESK. CDR3 sequence: CASSRVSGRQRETQYF. CDR3 DNA sequence: TGTGCCAGCAGCCGAGTTAGCGGGAGGCAGCGGGAGACCCAGTACTTC. The full variable domain, its missing parts supplied by reference TRBV14 and TRBJ2-5, is EAGVTQFPSHSVIEKGQTVTLRCDPISGHDNLYWYRRVMGKEIKFLLHFVKESKQDESGMPNNRFLAERTGGTYSTLKVQPAELEDSGVYFCASSRVSGRQRETQYFGPGTRLLVL.

The genes are TRBV2 and TRBJ1-2; D remains unclear. V lost 4 bases and J 2 bases, leaving 8 bases between the germline ends. Germline CDR1 and CDR2: SNHLY and FYNNEI. The CDR3 consists of 13 residues. As DNA, the CDR3 is TGTGCCAGCAGTGTAGGCAGCAACTATGGCTACACCTTC. Translating it yields CASSVGSNYGYTF.

This clone appeared once. V is TRBV30 and J is TRBJ2-1; TRBD2 might be the D (5 bases). Germline CDR1 and CDR2: GTSNPN and SVGIG (reference sequence). Trimming took 3 bases from V and 4 from J, leaving 13 bases between them. CDR3 length equals 14 residues. DNA for the CDR3: TGTGCCTGGAGCCCAGCGGAGCAGTACAATGAGCAGTTCTTC. As protein: CAWSPAEQYNEQFF.